The entry that follows covers one T cell receptor (beta chain) sequence. This entry comes from a study of blood T cell repertoires in COVID-19. Study as a whole: COVID-19 samples from acute and convalescent phases originated in the United States, Italy and Spain. The analysed material was cDNA or gDNA that came from T cells, B-cell-depleted T cells, or PBMCs.

Generated by immunoSEQ multiplex PCR, the TCRdb table keeps only in-frame clones and is missing some. The data hold approximately 280,000 clones, with approximately 90% observed a single time. Seattle's enrolled individuals joined amid active infection and were then monitored longitudinally. V lost 2 bases, J lost 3 bases, and 7 bases lay in between. CDR1 is SNHLY and CDR2 is FYNNEI in the germline V gene. The CDR3 spans 13 residues. This chain links TRBV2 with TRBJ2-5; possible D gene TRBD1, 6 bases. The source of this sequence is a woman aged 25 to 39 with COVID-19, enrolled during active disease. Sequenced: peripheral blood. The CDR3 loop is CASSENREETQYF. As DNA, the CDR3 is TGTGCCAGCAGTGAAAACAGGGAAGAGACCCAGTACTTC. Combining the CDR3 with reference TRBV2 and TRBJ2-5 gives the whole variable domain EPEVTQTPSHQVTQMGQEVILRCVPISNHLYFYWYRQILGQKVEFLVSFYNNEISEKSEIFDDQFSVERPDGSNFTLKIRSTKLEDSAMYFCASSENREETQYFGPGTRLLVL.